These 18 T cell receptor beta chains came from one sample sequenced in a study of cytomegalovirus exposure and HLA in healthy donors. Primers: 60 Vbeta forward and 13 Jbeta reverse. Profiling relied on immunoSEQ multiplex PCR, and the TCRdb table lists in-frame clones only, not all of them. Among 150,000 to 200,000 clones listed, 55% to 80% were seen once. Sequencing used PBMCs. Receptors were obtained from a woman aged 18-29 years in good health and CMV-seropositive.

This chain connects TRBV28 to TRBJ1-5; 9 nucleotides align to TRBD1. With V trimmed by 4 bases and J by 10 bases, 5 bases remained unmatched. Germline V gene sequence: CDR1 MDHEN, CDR2 SYDVKM. CDR3 length: 13 amino acids. The CDR3 loop is CASSSGQGSPQHF. CDR3 in DNA: TGTGCCAGCAGTTCGGGACAGGGAAGTCCCCAGCATTTT.

V gene TRBV30 combines with J gene TRBJ2-1; 12 bases fit TRBD2. This CDR3 comprises 17 residues. Germline CDR1 reads GTSNPN; CDR2 reads SVGIG (reference sequence). V gave up 2 bases and J gave up 0 bases; unmatched junction bases: 5. Here the CDR3 DNA reads TGTGCCTGGAGTTCGGGACTAGCGGGTAGCTCCTACAATGAGCAGTTCTTC. Protein sequence: CAWSSGLAGSSYNEQFF.

This rearrangement joins TRBV9 to TRBJ2-3; TRBD1 matches at 7 bases. The CDR3 has 15 residues. J gave up 3 bases and V 4 bases, and 8 bases lay outside the gene matches. Germline V lookup: CDR1 SGDLS, CDR2 YYNGEE. The CDR3 DNA reads TGTGCCAGCAGCTCGGGGACAGTAGTAACAGATACGCAGTATTTT. Encoded protein: CASSSGTVVTDTQYF.

The genes are TRBV7-6 and TRBJ1-3; D remains ambiguous. Germline V lookup: CDR1 SGHVS, CDR2 FNYEAQ. V was clipped by 9 bases and J by 7 bases, with 7 bases between them. The length of the CDR3 is 10 residues. CDR3 in DNA: TGTGCCAGTATTCCGAACACCATATATTTT. Its protein is CASIPNTIYF. The full variable domain, completed using reference TRBV7-6 and TRBJ1-3, is GAGVSQSPRYKVTKRGQDVALRCDPISGHVSLYWYRQALGQGPEFLTYFNYEAQQDKSGLPNDRFSAERPEGSISTLTIQRTEQRDSAMYRCASIPNTIYFGEGSWLTVV.

The chain is built from TRBV2 and TRBJ1-5; no reliable D call. The V end lost 4 bases, the J end lost 0 bases, and 7 bases lay between the germline ends. The germline V gene encodes CDR1 SNHLY and CDR2 FYNNEI. CDR3 length: 14 residues. This chain's CDR3 is CASSATYSNQPQHF. The CDR3 DNA sequence: TGTGCCAGCAGTGCAACTTATAGCAATCAGCCCCAGCATTTT.

The V gene is TRBV19, the J gene TRBJ2-1, with D tentatively TRBD2 (6 bases). CDR1 LNHDA and CDR2 SQIVND come from the germline V gene (reference sequence). This CDR3 comprises 13 residues. The V end lost 0 bases, the J end lost 8 bases, and 8 bases lay between the germline ends. The CDR3 sequence: CASSIEGGDEQFF. CDR3 nucleotides: TGTGCCAGTAGTATAGAAGGAGGGGATGAGCAGTTCTTC. The variable domain in full, with the rest retrieved from reference TRBV19 and TRBJ2-1, is DGGITQSPKYLFRKEGQNVTLSCEQNLNHDAMYWYRQDPGQGLRLIYYSQIVNDFQKGDIAEGYSVSREKKESFPLTVTSAQKNPTAFYLCASSIEGGDEQFFGPGTRLTVL.

About this clone itself: A read error may account for a junction end that differs from germline. The CDR3 is CASGEGSGRADTGELFF. The CDR3 bases are TGTGCCAGCGGTGAAGGTAGCGGGAGGGCGGACACCGGGGAGCTGTTTTTT. This rearrangement joins TRBV6-1 to TRBJ2-2; 11 bases map to TRBD2. This CDR3 region has 17 residues. Per the germline V gene, CDR1 is MNHNS and CDR2 is SASEGT.

V and J are TRBV6-5 and TRBJ2-2, with 7 bases lining up with TRBD1. CDR3 length: 14 amino acids. Germline CDR1 MNHEY, CDR2 SVGAGI. V dropped 2 bases and J dropped 12; count of bases not matched to a gene: 9. The CDR3 loop is CASSYEGAGRKLFF. Here the CDR3 DNA reads TGTGCCAGCAGTTACGAGGGGGCTGGTCGTAAGCTGTTTTTT.

This sequence joins TRBV6-1 and TRBJ2-1; weak D call: TRBD2 (5 bases). Trimming shortened V by 2 bases and J by 0 bases, and 11 bases separated the two germline ends. CDR3 length: 16 residues. CDR1 is MNHNS and CDR2 is SASEGT in the germline V gene. The CDR3: CASSEFLANSYNEQFF. CDR3 in DNA: TGTGCCAGCAGTGAATTTCTAGCTAACTCCTACAATGAGCAGTTCTTC.

The chain joins TRBV4-1 to TRBJ2-7; D is ambiguous. The CDR3 contains 19 residues. Per the germline V gene, CDR1 is MGHRA and CDR2 is YSYEKL. With 0 bases removed from V and 0 bases from J, the gap between germline ends came to 21 bases. This chain's CDR3 is CASSQDLSVQATYSYEQYF. CDR3 DNA sequence: TGCGCCAGCAGCCAAGATCTATCAGTTCAGGCGACGTACTCCTACGAGCAGTACTTC.

As regards this clone: At one boundary the junction diverges from the germline segment, which might be a read error. The same CDR3 can be traced to other DNA sequences in this sample. The rearrangement links TRBV7-8 to TRBJ1-6; TRBD1 is a possible D gene (5 bases). The CDR3 is 14 amino acids. Germline CDR1 and CDR2: SGHVS and FQNEAQ. The CDR3 DNA follows: TGTGCCAGCAGCTCAAACAGGAAAAATTCCCCCCTCCACTTT. It translates to CASSSNRKNSPLHF. The variable domain in full, completed from reference TRBV7-8 and TRBJ1-6, reads GAGVSQSPRYKVAKRGQDVALRCDPISGHVSLFWYQQALGQGPEFLTYFQNEAQLDKSGLPSDRFFAERPEGSVSTLKIQRTQQEDSAVYLCASSSNRKNSPLHFGNGTRLTVT.

The J gene is TRBJ1-2, the V gene TRBV7-9; a weak D match, TRBD1 (5 bases). CDR1 is SEHNR, CDR2 FQNEAQ, per germline (reference sequence). With 6 bases removed from V and 6 bases from J, the gap between germline ends came to 20 bases. The CDR3 is 15 amino acids. CDR3 nucleotides: TGTGCCAGCAGTTCGCTCATCATACAGGTTCATGGCTACACCTTC. It encodes CASSSLIIQVHGYTF.

This clone was detected only once. This chain joins TRBV4-1 and TRBJ1-2; weak D call: TRBD1 (5 bases). This CDR3 contains 15 residues. In germline, CDR1 is MGHRA, CDR2 YSYEKL. Trimming pared 2 bases from V and 3 bases from J, leaving 13 bases between. This CDR3 reads CASSQNPRDYYGYTF. The CDR3, as DNA: TGCGCCAGCAGCCAAAACCCCAGGGATTACTATGGCTACACCTTC.

V usage is TRBV13 and J usage is TRBJ2-7, with 11 bases fitting TRBD1. In germline, CDR1 is PRHDT, CDR2 FYEKMQ (reference sequence). J was trimmed by 2 bases and V by 3 bases; bases with no gene match: 3. This CDR3 has 15 amino acids. The DNA for the CDR3 is TGTGCCAGCAGCTTCGGGACAGGGGGAACCTACGAGCAGTACTTC. Its translation is CASSFGTGGTYEQYF.

This clone turned up a few times. The chain recombines TRBV6-6 with TRBJ2-2, with 10 nucleotides matching TRBD1. J lost 5 bases, V lost 6 bases, and 6 bases had no gene match. CDR3 size: 15 residues. CDR1 and CDR2 from the germline V gene are MNHNY and SVGAGI (reference sequence). Written as DNA, the CDR3 is TGTGCCAGCAGATACGGGACAGGGGAGACCGGGGAGCTGTTTTTT. This translates into CASRYGTGETGELFF.

This chain connects TRBV7-9 to TRBJ2-2, with 10 nucleotides matching TRBD1. The CDR3 length is 14 residues. Trimming at V came to 10 bases and at J to 3 bases, leaving 5 bases not matched to a gene. Germline lookup yields CDR1 SEHNR and CDR2 FQNEAQ (reference sequence). The CDR3 DNA follows: TGTGCCACCCGACAGGGGGCCTACACCGGGGAGCTGTTTTTT. Translating gives CATRQGAYTGELFF.

The V and J genes are TRBV9 and TRBJ2-1; 7 nucleotides line up with TRBD2. CDR3 length: 13 amino acids. CDR1 is SGDLS, CDR2 YYNGEE, per germline. V trimming: 0 bases; J trimming: 12 bases; junction bases outside the gene matches: 6. The CDR3 region has the DNA TGTGCCAGCAGCGTAGCCATCGGGAGGCGGCAGTTCTTC. Translating it yields CASSVAIGRRQFF.

The rearrangement links TRBV7-6 to TRBJ1-1, with 7 bases that match TRBD1. The ends lost 0 bases at V and 1 base at J; junction bases unmatched: 8. CDR3 length: 17 residues. Per the germline V gene, CDR1 is SGHVS and CDR2 is FNYEAQ. This CDR3 is CASSLAGTVTGNTEAFF. Here the CDR3 DNA reads TGTGCCAGCAGCTTAGCGGGGACAGTAACGGGGAACACTGAAGCTTTCTTT.